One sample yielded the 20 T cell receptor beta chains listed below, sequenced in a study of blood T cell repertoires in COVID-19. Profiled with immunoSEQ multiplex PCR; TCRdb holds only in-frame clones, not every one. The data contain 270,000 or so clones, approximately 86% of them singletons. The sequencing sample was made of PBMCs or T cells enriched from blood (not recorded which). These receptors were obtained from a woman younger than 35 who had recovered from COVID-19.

CDR3 loop: CASSLIAGVETQYF. DNA for the CDR3: TGCGCCAGCAGCCTTATAGCGGGAGTAGAGACCCAGTACTTC. The genes are TRBV4-1 and TRBJ2-5, with TRBD2 matching 9 bases. The length of the CDR3 is 14 residues. Germline V gene sequence: CDR1 MGHRA, CDR2 YSYEKL. V shed 4 bases and J 4 bases; nucleotides not matched to a gene: 4.

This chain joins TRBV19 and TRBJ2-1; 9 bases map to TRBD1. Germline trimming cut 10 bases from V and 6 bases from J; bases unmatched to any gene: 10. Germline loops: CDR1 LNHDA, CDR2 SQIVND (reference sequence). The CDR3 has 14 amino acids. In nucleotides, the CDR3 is TGTGCCACCCTTCCCGGGACAGGGCGCAATGAGCAGTTCTTC. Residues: CATLPGTGRNEQFF. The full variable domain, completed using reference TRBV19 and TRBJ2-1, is DGGITQSPKYLFRKEGQNVTLSCEQNLNHDAMYWYRQDPGQGLRLIYYSQIVNDFQKGDIAEGYSVSREKKESFPLTVTSAQKNPTAFYLCATLPGTGRNEQFFGPGTRLTVL.

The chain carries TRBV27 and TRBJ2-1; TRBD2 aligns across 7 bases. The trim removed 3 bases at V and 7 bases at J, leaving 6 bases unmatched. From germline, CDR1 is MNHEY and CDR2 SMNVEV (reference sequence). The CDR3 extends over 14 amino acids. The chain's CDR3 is CASSFGGSGNEQFF. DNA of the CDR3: TGTGCCAGCAGTTTTGGCGGGAGCGGAAATGAGCAGTTCTTC.

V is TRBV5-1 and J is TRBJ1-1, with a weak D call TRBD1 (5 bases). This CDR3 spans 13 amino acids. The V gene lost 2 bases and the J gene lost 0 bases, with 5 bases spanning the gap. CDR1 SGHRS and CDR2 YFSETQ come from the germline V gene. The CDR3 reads CASSFRVNTEAFF. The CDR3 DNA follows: TGCGCCAGCAGCTTCAGGGTGAACACTGAAGCTTTCTTT.

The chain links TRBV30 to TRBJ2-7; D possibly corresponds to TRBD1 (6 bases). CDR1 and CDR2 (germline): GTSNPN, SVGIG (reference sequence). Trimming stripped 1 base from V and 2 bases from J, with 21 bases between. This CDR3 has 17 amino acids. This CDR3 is CAWSDLTGQRTTYEQYF. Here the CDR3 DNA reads TGTGCCTGGAGTGATTTAACCGGACAGCGGACCACCTACGAGCAGTACTTC.

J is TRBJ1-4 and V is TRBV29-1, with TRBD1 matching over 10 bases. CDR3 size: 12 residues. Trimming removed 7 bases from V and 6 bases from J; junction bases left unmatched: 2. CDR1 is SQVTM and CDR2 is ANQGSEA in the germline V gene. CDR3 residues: CSAGTGDEKLFF. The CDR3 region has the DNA TGCAGCGCTGGGACAGGGGATGAAAAACTGTTTTTT. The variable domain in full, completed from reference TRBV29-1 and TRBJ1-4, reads SAVISQKPSRDICQRGTSLTIQCQVDSQVTMMFWYRQQPGQSLTLIATANQGSEATYESGFVIDKFPISRPNLTFSTLTVSNMSPEDSSIYLCSAGTGDEKLFFGSGTQLSVL.

Written as DNA, the CDR3 is TGTGCCAGCAGCCTCTTTGGCACGCAAGGGGCCAACGTCCTGACTTTC. Protein: CASSLFGTQGANVLTF. The rearrangement uses TRBV28 and TRBJ2-6, with no clear D. Germline V CDR1 and CDR2: MDHEN, SYDVKM. The CDR3 sequence is 16 residues long. V was cut by 6 bases and J by 4 bases, with 16 bases left in between.

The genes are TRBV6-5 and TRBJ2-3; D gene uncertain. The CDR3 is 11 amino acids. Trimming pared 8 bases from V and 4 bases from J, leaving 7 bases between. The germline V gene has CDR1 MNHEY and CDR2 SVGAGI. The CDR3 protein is CASGSADTQYF. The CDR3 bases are TGTGCCAGCGGCTCAGCAGATACGCAGTATTTT.

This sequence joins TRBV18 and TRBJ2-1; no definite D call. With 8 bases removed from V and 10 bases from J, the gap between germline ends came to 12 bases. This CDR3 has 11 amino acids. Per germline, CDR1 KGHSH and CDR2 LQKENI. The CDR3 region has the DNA TGTGCCAGCGCCTCGACTGGAGAGCAGTTCTTC. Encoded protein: CASASTGEQFF.

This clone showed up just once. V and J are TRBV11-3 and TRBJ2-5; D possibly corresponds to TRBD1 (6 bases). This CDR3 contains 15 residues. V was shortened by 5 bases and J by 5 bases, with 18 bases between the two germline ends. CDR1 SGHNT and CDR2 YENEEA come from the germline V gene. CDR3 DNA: TGTGCCAGCAGCGCACAGACAGGACAAGGGGAGACCCAGTACTTC. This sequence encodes CASSAQTGQGETQYF.

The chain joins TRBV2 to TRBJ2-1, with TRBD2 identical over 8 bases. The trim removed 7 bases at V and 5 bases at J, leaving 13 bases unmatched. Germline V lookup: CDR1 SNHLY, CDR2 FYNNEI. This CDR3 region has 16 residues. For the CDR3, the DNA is TGTGCCAGCAACCCCGCCGGGACTAGAATCCACAATGAGCAGTTCTTC. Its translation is CASNPAGTRIHNEQFF.

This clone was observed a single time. For the CDR3, the DNA is TGTGCCAGCAGTTTAGATCAGGGTGGAGCTCGCATTCAGTACTTC. Translation: CASSLDQGGARIQYF. The rearrangement joins TRBV28 to TRBJ2-4; D is possibly TRBD1 (5 bases). Germline CDR1 MDHEN, CDR2 SYDVKM. The CDR3 length is 15 residues. Trimming took off 2 bases at V and 9 bases at J, with 17 bases between the two ends.

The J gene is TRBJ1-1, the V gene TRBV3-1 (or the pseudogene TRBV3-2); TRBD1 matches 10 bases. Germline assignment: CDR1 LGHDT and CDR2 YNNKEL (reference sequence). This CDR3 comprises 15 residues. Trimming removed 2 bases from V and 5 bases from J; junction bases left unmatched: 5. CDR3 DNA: TGTGCCAGCAGCCAACGGGGACAGGGGTTTACTGAAGCTTTCTTT. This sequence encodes CASSQRGQGFTEAFF.

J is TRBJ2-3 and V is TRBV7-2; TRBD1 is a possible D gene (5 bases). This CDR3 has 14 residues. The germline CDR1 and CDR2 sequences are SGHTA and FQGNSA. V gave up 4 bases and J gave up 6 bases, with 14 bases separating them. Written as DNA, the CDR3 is TGTGCCAGCAGCTCCTCTAGGGGTACCGATACGCAGTATTTT. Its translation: CASSSSRGTDTQYF.

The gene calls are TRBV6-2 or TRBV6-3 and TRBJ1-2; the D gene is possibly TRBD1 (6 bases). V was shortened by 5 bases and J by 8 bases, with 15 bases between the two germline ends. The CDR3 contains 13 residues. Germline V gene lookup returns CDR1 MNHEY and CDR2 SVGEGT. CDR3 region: CASSTGHSQGYTF. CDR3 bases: TGTGCCAGCAGTACGGGACATTCTCAAGGCTACACCTTC.

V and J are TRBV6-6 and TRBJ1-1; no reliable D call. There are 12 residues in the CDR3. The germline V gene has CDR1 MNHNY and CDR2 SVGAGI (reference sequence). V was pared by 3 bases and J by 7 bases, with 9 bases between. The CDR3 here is CASSYEGGEAFF. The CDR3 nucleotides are TGTGCCAGCAGTTATGAGGGCGGTGAAGCTTTCTTT.

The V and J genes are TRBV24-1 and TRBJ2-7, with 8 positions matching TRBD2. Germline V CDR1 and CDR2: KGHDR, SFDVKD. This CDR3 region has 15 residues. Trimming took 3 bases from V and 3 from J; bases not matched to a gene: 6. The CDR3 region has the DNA TGTGCCACCAGTGATCCGGGGCGGGGGGTCTACGAGCAGTACTTC. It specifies CATSDPGRGVYEQYF.

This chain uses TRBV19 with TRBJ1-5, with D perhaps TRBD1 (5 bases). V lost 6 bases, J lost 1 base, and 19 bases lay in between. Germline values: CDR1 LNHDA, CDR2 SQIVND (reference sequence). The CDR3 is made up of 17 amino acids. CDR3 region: CASRAQGGRGSNQPQHF. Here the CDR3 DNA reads TGTGCCAGTAGGGCCCAGGGAGGCCGGGGGAGCAATCAGCCCCAGCATTTT.

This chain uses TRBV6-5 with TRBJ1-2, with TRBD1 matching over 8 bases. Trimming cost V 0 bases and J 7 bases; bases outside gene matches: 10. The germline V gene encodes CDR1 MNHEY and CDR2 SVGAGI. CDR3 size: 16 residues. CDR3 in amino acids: CASSYSETGDLSGYTF. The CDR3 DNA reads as TGTGCCAGCAGTTACTCTGAGACAGGGGATCTCAGTGGCTACACCTTC.

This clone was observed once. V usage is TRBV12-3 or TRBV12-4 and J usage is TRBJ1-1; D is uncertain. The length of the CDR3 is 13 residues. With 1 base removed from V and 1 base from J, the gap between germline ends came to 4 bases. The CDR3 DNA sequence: TGTGCCAGCAGTTTAGGCGAGAACACTGAAGCTTTCTTT. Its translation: CASSLGENTEAFF.